These T cell receptor beta chains were read from a single sample in a study of CD8 T cells in ankylosing spondylitis. MiXCR, run by TCRdb on the 5' RACE reads, gives a single entry per CDR3 protein. This table holds approximately 240,000 distinct CDR3 sequences, roughly 10% found once. The sequenced sample consisted of blood, either unsorted or a sorted T cell fraction (not recorded which). The receptors were gathered from a male donor with ankylosing spondylitis or in good health (not recorded which). CDR3s include the opening cysteine and the closing phenylalanine or tryptophan. D genes are given only for firm matches. Not every row has a clone size; where given, it reads once, few, many or a size class.

V gene	D gene	clone size	J gene	CDR3 protein	CDR3 DNA
TRBV10-3	TRBD2	-	TRBJ2-1	CAISGLAGLAEQFF	TGTGCCATCAGCGGACTAGCGGGACTTGCTGAGCAGTTCTTC
TRBV4-2	TRBD2	few	TRBJ2-3	CASSQEASGKTDTQYF	TGTGCCAGCAGCCAAGAAGCTAGCGGTAAAACAGATACGCAGTATTTT
TRBV5-5	TRBD1	many	TRBJ1-2	CASSYPDRDLYGYTF	TGTGCCAGCAGCTACCCGGACAGGGACCTCTATGGCTACACCTTC
TRBV12-3/TRBV12-4	-	many	TRBJ1-5	CASSFNRMAYQPQHF	TGTGCCAGCAGTTTTAATCGAATGGCCTATCAGCCCCAGCATTTT
TRBV5-1	-	many	TRBJ2-7	CASSQPEGAREQYF	TGCGCCAGCAGTCAGCCGGAGGGGGCGAGGGAGCAGTACTTC
TRBV7-2	TRBD1	few	TRBJ1-1	CASSPRDSVNTEAFF	TGTGCCAGCAGCCCCAGGGACAGCGTGAACACTGAAGCTTTCTTT
TRBV29-1	-	many	TRBJ1-2	CSSGGSGYGYTF	TGCAGCTCTGGGGGTAGCGGCTATGGCTACACCTTC
TRBV3-1	-	-	TRBJ2-3	CASTKDWGSTRTGTQYF	TGTGCCAGCACCAAAGATTGGGGGAGTACACGGACCGGTACGCAGTATTTT
TRBV5-1	-	many	TRBJ2-5	CASSFGELGQETQYF	TGCGCCAGCAGCTTCGGGGAACTAGGCCAAGAGACCCAGTACTTC
TRBV4-1	-	-	TRBJ2-1	CASSQFNEQFF	TGCGCCAGCAGCCAATTCAATGAGCAGTTCTTC
TRBV7-2	-	many	TRBJ2-7	CASSPFSYEQYF	TGTGCCAGCAGCCCATTCTCCTACGAGCAGTACTTC
TRBV24-1	-	few	TRBJ1-2	CATRDLRANYGYTF	TGTGCCACCAGGGATCTCCGGGCTAACTATGGCTACACCTTC
TRBV5-1	-	many	TRBJ1-4	CASSLASGGNEKLFF	TGCGCCAGCAGCTTGGCGTCAGGAGGGAATGAAAAACTGTTTTTT
TRBV2	-	-	TRBJ2-7	CASKRGLSTYEQYF	TGTGCCAGCAAACGGGGACTTAGCACCTACGAGCAGTACTTC
TRBV7-2	-	-	TRBJ2-3	CASPSGTPPDTQYF	TGTGCCAGCCCCTCCGGGACACCGCCAGATACGCAGTATTTT
TRBV2	TRBD2	-	TRBJ2-1	CASRDPSGDEQFF	TGTGCCAGCAGGGATCCTAGCGGGGATGAGCAGTTCTTC
TRBV11-2	TRBD2	many	TRBJ2-1	CASSFSGGASYNEQFF	TGTGCTAGCAGCTTTTCGGGGGGAGCCTCCTACAATGAGCAGTTCTTC
TRBV20-1	-	many	TRBJ2-3	CSARAGSGHTDTQYF	TGCAGTGCTAGAGCGGGGAGCGGGCACACAGATACGCAGTATTTT
TRBV5-4	TRBD1	many	TRBJ2-1	CASSITGQGTYNEQFF	TGTGCCAGCAGCATAACGGGACAGGGGACCTACAATGAGCAGTTCTTC
TRBV5-1	TRBD2	-	TRBJ2-5	CASSSRGSGRGWQETQYF	TGCGCCAGCAGCTCCCGGGGAAGCGGGAGAGGCTGGCAGGAGACCCAGTACTTC
TRBV30	-	many	TRBJ2-7	CAWSVFRSYEQYF	TGTGCCTGGAGTGTGTTTCGCTCCTACGAGCAGTACTTC
TRBV5-1	TRBD1	many	TRBJ1-1	CASSPGDRDTEAFF	TGCGCCAGCAGCCCGGGGGACAGGGACACTGAAGCTTTCTTT
TRBV25-1	-	many	TRBJ1-1	CASSAPTVNTEAFF	TGTGCCAGCAGTGCGCCGACCGTGAACACTGAAGCTTTCTTT
TRBV5-1	-	many	TRBJ1-1	CASSFEGLNTEAFF	TGCGCCAGCAGCTTTGAAGGGTTGAACACTGAAGCTTTCTTT
TRBV30	-	many	TRBJ1-3	CAWIFRASSGNTIYF	TGTGCCTGGATTTTTCGGGCGTCCTCTGGAAACACCATATATTTT
TRBV20-1	TRBD2	many	TRBJ2-1	CSAIPSGRARGGEQFF	TGCAGTGCTATTCCTAGCGGGAGGGCCAGGGGTGGTGAGCAGTTCTTC
TRBV11-1	TRBD2	many	TRBJ2-1	CASSRPGLAGDPGGNEQFF	TGTGCCAGCAGCCGACCGGGACTAGCGGGGGACCCCGGAGGGAATGAGCAGTTCTTC
TRBV5-6	-	many	TRBJ2-1	CASSFQTEQFF	TGTGCCAGCAGTTTTCAGACTGAGCAGTTCTTC
TRBV12-3/TRBV12-4	-	many	TRBJ1-1	CASSPWGLNEAFF	TGTGCCAGCAGTCCTTGGGGGCTTAATGAAGCTTTCTTT
TRBV5-1	-	-	TRBJ2-3	CASSLGQLQTTDTQYF	TGCGCCAGCAGCTTGGGACAGTTACAAACTACAGATACGCAGTATTTT
TRBV18	-	few	TRBJ1-2	CASSPQTDYGYTF	TGTGCCAGCTCACCACAAACGGATTATGGCTACACCTTC
TRBV5-1	TRBD1	many	TRBJ1-5	CASSLGQGDYSNQPQHF	TGCGCCAGCAGCTTAGGGCAGGGGGATTATAGCAATCAGCCCCAGCATTTT
TRBV20-1	-	many	TRBJ1-1	CSAHYQGIQTEAFF	TGCAGTGCCCACTATCAGGGGATTCAGACTGAAGCTTTCTTT
TRBV27	TRBD2	-	TRBJ2-1	CASIHSGGPGEQFF	TGTGCCAGCATCCATAGCGGGGGCCCCGGTGAGCAGTTCTTC
TRBV24-1	TRBD2	many	TRBJ2-1	CATSDGLAGGFNEQFF	TGTGCCACCAGTGATGGGCTAGCGGGGGGGTTCAATGAGCAGTTCTTC
TRBV10-3	TRBD1	many	TRBJ1-1	CAISRDSNTEAFF	TGTGCCATCAGCCGGGACAGTAACACTGAAGCTTTCTTT
TRBV29-1	-	many	TRBJ2-3	CSAGTLATDTQYF	TGCAGCGCCGGGACTTTAGCAACAGATACGCAGTATTTT
TRBV3-1	-	many	TRBJ1-5	CASSHEGSQPQHF	TGTGCCAGCAGCCATGAGGGAAGTCAGCCCCAGCATTTT
TRBV20-1	TRBD1	many	TRBJ1-2	CSARVHGQGYYGYTF	TGCAGTGCTAGAGTCCATGGACAGGGGTACTATGGCTACACCTTC
TRBV6-5	-	many	TRBJ1-2	CASSYKWSNYGYTF	TGTGCCAGCAGTTACAAGTGGAGTAACTATGGCTACACCTTC
TRBV20-1	TRBD2	many	TRBJ2-1	CSARDPLAGPYNEQFF	TGCAGTGCTAGAGATCCGCTAGCGGGCCCCTACAATGAGCAGTTCTTC
TRBV10-3	TRBD1	-	TRBJ2-7	CAISERGQGGSYEQYF	TGTGCCATCAGTGAAAGGGGACAGGGGGGCTCCTACGAGCAGTACTTC
TRBV12-3/TRBV12-4	-	many	TRBJ1-1	CASSLGPSTEAFF	TGTGCCAGCAGTTTAGGACCGTCCACTGAAGCTTTCTTT
TRBV5-1	TRBD2	-	TRBJ2-1	CASSPGLAGINEQFF	TGCGCCAGCAGCCCGGGACTAGCGGGTATCAATGAGCAGTTCTTC
TRBV7-2	-	many	TRBJ2-5	CASSSGGIHETQYF	TGTGCCAGCAGCTCAGGGGGGATTCACGAGACCCAGTACTTC